This is a list of T cell receptor beta chains from one sample in a study of blood T cells in healthy people across ages. TCRdb used MiXCR to reprocess the 5' RACE reads, holding one entry per CDR3 protein. In the table there are hundreds of thousands of distinct CDR3 sequences, roughly 50% of which are singletons. The specimen sequenced was blood. The receptor set was obtained from a woman aged 55-69 years in good health. Each CDR3 is given with its conserved first and last residue. The order of the fields is J gene, V gene, D gene, clone size, CDR3 protein, CDR3 DNA. D genes are given only for firm matches. Clone size is stated in some rows and not others, as once, few, many or a class when expanded.

j_gene: TRBJ2-1; v_gene: TRBV7-9; d_gene: TRBD2; abundance: few; CDR3aa: CASSSGTSGGSSYNEQFF; CDR3nt: TGTGCCAGCAGCTCCGGGACTAGCGGGGGAAGCTCCTACAATGAGCAGTTCTTC
j_gene: TRBJ2-5; v_gene: TRBV10-3; d_gene: -; abundance: once; CDR3aa: CATLSGPQETQYF; CDR3nt: TGTGCCACCTTAAGCGGTCCTCAAGAGACCCAGTACTTC
j_gene: TRBJ2-7; v_gene: TRBV6-2/TRBV6-3; d_gene: TRBD2; abundance: -; CDR3aa: CACSYLDAGGPGEQYF; CDR3nt: TGTGCCTGCAGTTACCTGGACGCGGGAGGGCCTGGAGAGCAGTACTTC
j_gene: TRBJ2-1; v_gene: TRBV11-2; d_gene: TRBD2; abundance: -; CDR3aa: CASKPIAGVGYNEQFF; CDR3nt: TGTGCCAGCAAACCGATAGCGGGAGTGGGGTACAATGAGCAGTTCTTC
j_gene: TRBJ2-5; v_gene: TRBV29-1; d_gene: -; abundance: few; CDR3aa: CSVASGEETQYF; CDR3nt: TGCAGCGTTGCCTCAGGGGAAGAGACCCAGTACTTC
j_gene: TRBJ1-1; v_gene: TRBV4-3; d_gene: -; abundance: -; CDR3aa: CASSQDLLAREAFF; CDR3nt: TGCGCCAGCAGCCAAGATCTTTTAGCCCGTGAAGCTTTCTTT
j_gene: TRBJ2-5; v_gene: TRBV6-1; d_gene: -; abundance: few; CDR3aa: CASSEGLRDRQYF; CDR3nt: TGTGCCAGCAGTGAGGGGTTGAGGGATCGGCAGTACTTC
j_gene: TRBJ1-1; v_gene: TRBV27; d_gene: -; abundance: -; CDR3aa: CASRDSGNTEAFF; CDR3nt: TGTGCCAGCAGGGATTCCGGCAACACTGAAGCTTTCTTT
j_gene: TRBJ2-7; v_gene: TRBV20-1; d_gene: -; abundance: -; CDR3aa: CSARPSGKRSYEQYF; CDR3nt: TGCAGTGCAAGACCGTCGGGTAAGAGATCCTACGAGCAGTACTTC
j_gene: TRBJ2-5; v_gene: TRBV9; d_gene: -; abundance: -; CDR3aa: CASSPSTDTFQETQYF; CDR3nt: TGTGCCAGCAGCCCCTCGACAGATACTTTTCAAGAGACCCAGTACTTC
j_gene: TRBJ1-1; v_gene: TRBV20-1; d_gene: TRBD1; abundance: few; CDR3aa: CSASGPGGGLTEAFF; CDR3nt: TGCAGTGCTAGTGGCCCAGGGGGCGGTTTGACTGAAGCTTTCTTT
j_gene: TRBJ2-1; v_gene: TRBV2; d_gene: TRBD2; abundance: -; CDR3aa: CASSEGLTLSLLYNEQFF; CDR3nt: TGTGCCAGCAGTGAGGGACTAACTCTGAGCCTCCTCTACAATGAGCAGTTCTTC
j_gene: TRBJ2-7; v_gene: TRBV6-1; d_gene: TRBD1; abundance: few; CDR3aa: CASSERETGAIYEQYF; CDR3nt: TGTGCCAGCAGTGAAAGGGAGACAGGGGCCATATACGAGCAGTACTTC
j_gene: TRBJ2-5; v_gene: TRBV10-3; d_gene: TRBD2; abundance: few; CDR3aa: CAIKPSGNQETQYF; CDR3nt: TGTGCCATCAAACCTAGCGGGAACCAAGAGACCCAGTACTTC
j_gene: TRBJ1-5; v_gene: TRBV12-3/TRBV12-4; d_gene: -; abundance: -; CDR3aa: CASSSSLGWPQHF; CDR3nt: TGTGCCAGCAGCTCCTCCCTTGGGTGGCCCCAGCATTTT
j_gene: TRBJ1-2; v_gene: TRBV7-2; d_gene: -; abundance: many; CDR3aa: CASSLEQGVGGYTF; CDR3nt: TGTGCCAGCAGCTTAGAACAGGGCGTGGGGGGCTACACCTTC
j_gene: TRBJ1-5; v_gene: TRBV20-1; d_gene: -; abundance: few; CDR3aa: CSARRGGDQPQHF; CDR3nt: TGCAGTGCTAGAAGGGGGGGGGATCAGCCCCAGCATTTT
j_gene: TRBJ2-6; v_gene: TRBV4-3; d_gene: -; abundance: -; CDR3aa: CASSQEGVGSGANVLTF; CDR3nt: TGCGCCAGCAGCCAAGAGGGAGTGGGGTCTGGGGCCAACGTCCTGACTTTC
j_gene: TRBJ1-4; v_gene: TRBV7-9; d_gene: -; abundance: -; CDR3aa: CASRRGGTNEKLFF; CDR3nt: TGTGCCAGCAGAAGGGGCGGGACTAATGAAAAACTGTTTTTT
j_gene: TRBJ1-1; v_gene: TRBV29-1; d_gene: -; abundance: -; CDR3aa: CSAATDPAEAFF; CDR3nt: TGCAGCGCCGCTACAGACCCCGCTGAAGCTTTCTTT
j_gene: TRBJ2-6; v_gene: TRBV20-1; d_gene: -; abundance: few; CDR3aa: CSVGQLASGANVLTF; CDR3nt: TGCAGTGTCGGACAATTAGCTTCTGGGGCCAACGTCCTGACTTTC
j_gene: TRBJ2-7; v_gene: TRBV20-1; d_gene: TRBD2; abundance: -; CDR3aa: CSASGLAGGPRYEQYF; CDR3nt: TGCAGTGCTAGCGGCCTAGCGGGAGGGCCGAGGTACGAGCAGTACTTC
j_gene: TRBJ2-4; v_gene: TRBV2; d_gene: -; abundance: few; CDR3aa: CASSDIGTAKNIQYF; CDR3nt: TGTGCCAGCAGTGATATCGGGACGGCCAAAAACATTCAGTACTTC
j_gene: TRBJ1-5; v_gene: TRBV12-3/TRBV12-4; d_gene: -; abundance: -; CDR3aa: CASSLNEDQPQHF; CDR3nt: TGTGCCAGCAGTTTAAATGAGGATCAGCCCCAGCATTTT
j_gene: TRBJ2-3; v_gene: TRBV7-2; d_gene: -; abundance: -; CDR3aa: CASSPRPLSTDTQYF; CDR3nt: TGTGCCAGCAGTCCCAGGCCCCTTAGCACAGATACGCAGTATTTT